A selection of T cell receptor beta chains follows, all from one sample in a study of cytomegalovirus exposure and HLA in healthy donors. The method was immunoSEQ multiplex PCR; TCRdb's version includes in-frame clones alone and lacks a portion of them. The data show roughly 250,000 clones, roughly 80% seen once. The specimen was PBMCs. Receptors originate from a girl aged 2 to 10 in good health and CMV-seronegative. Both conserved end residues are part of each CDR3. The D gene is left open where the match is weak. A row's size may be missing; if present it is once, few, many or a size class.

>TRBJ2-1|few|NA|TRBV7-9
CASSSGGTANYNEQFF
TGTGCCAGCAGCTCCGGCGGGACTGCAAACTACAATGAGCAGTTCTTC
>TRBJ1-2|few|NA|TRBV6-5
CASSLSVWDTSYGYTF
TGTGCCAGCAGTTTGAGCGTATGGGACACAAGCTATGGCTACACCTTC
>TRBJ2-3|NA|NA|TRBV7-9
CAKEQDSTDTQYF
TGTGCCAAGGAACAGGACAGCACAGATACGCAGTATTTT
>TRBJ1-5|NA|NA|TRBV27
CASSLSYSGERPQHF
TGTGCCAGCAGTTTATCGTATTCAGGGGAGCGGCCCCAGCATTTT
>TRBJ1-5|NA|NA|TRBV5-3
CARSLRKPGSRQPQHF
TGTGCCAGAAGCCTAAGGAAACCGGGGTCGCGGCAGCCCCAGCATTTT
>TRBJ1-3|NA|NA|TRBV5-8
CASTVQAFSGNTIYF
TGTGCCAGCACTGTCCAGGCCTTCTCTGGAAACACCATATATTTT
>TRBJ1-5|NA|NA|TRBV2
CASSVSRTEVSNQPQHF
TGTGCCAGCAGTGTCTCCCGGACAGAAGTTAGCAATCAGCCCCAGCATTTT
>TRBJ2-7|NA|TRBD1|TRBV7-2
CASSFRQGEVPYEQYF
TGTGCCAGCAGCTTTCGACAGGGGGAGGTTCCGTACGAGCAGTACTTC
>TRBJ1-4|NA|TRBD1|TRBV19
CASSTTGTNEKLFF
TGTGCCAGTAGCACGACAGGGACTAATGAAAAACTGTTTTTT
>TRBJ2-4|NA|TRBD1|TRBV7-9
CASSTPGQGRKNIQYF
TGTGCCAGCAGCACACCGGGACAGGGTAGGAAAAACATTCAGTACTTC
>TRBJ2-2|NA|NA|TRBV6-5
CASSYSLGEAGELFF
TGTGCCAGCAGTTACTCGCTCGGGGAAGCCGGGGAGCTGTTTTTT
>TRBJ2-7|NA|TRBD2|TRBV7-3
CASSSGLANSEQYF
TGTGCCAGCAGCTCAGGACTAGCCAACTCCGAGCAGTACTTC
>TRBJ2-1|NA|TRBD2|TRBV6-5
CASRQLAGAYNEQFF
TGTGCCAGCAGACAGCTAGCGGGGGCCTACAATGAGCAGTTCTTC
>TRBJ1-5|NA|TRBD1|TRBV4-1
CASSPDRERNQPQHF
TGCGCCAGCAGCCCCGACAGGGAGAGGAATCAGCCCCAGCATTTT
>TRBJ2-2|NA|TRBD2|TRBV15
CATGGLAGAGELFF
TGTGCCACTGGGGGGCTAGCGGGAGCTGGGGAGCTGTTTTTT
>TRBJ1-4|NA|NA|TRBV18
CASSPFAGAPNEKLFF
TGTGCCAGCTCACCATTCGCGGGGGCACCTAATGAAAAACTGTTTTTT
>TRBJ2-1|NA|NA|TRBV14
CASSQDFGFPFHGKFF
TGTGCCAGCAGCCAAGATTTCGGATTCCCCTTCCACGGGAAGTTCTTC
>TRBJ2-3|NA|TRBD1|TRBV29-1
CSAQSNRGHRDTQYF
TGCAGCGCCCAGTCTAACAGGGGGCATCGAGATACGCAGTATTTT
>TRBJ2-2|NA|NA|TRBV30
CAWSGGLRGSGELFF
TGTGCCTGGAGCGGTGGACTAAGGGGCTCCGGGGAGCTGTTTTTT
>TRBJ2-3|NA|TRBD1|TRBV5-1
CASSARGRRDTDTQYF
TGCGCCAGCAGCGCCAGGGGGCGGAGGGACACAGATACGCAGTATTTT
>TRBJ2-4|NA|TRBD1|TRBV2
CASSGTDRGIQYF
TGTGCCAGCAGTGGGACAGACAGGGGCATTCAGTACTTC
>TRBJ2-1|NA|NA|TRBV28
CASSAGGSYNEQFF
TGTGCCAGCAGTGCAGGAGGAAGTTACAATGAGCAGTTCTTC
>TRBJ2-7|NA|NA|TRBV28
CASYTNYEQYF
TGTGCCAGCTACACGAACTACGAGCAGTACTTC
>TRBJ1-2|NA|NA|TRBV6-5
CASSYSSGPYGYTF
TGTGCCAGCAGTTACTCCTCGGGTCCCTATGGCTACACCTTC
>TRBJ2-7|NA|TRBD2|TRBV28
CASTQLSGRGAPEQYF
TGTGCCAGCACCCAACTTTCGGGGCGGGGGGCCCCCGAGCAGTACTTC
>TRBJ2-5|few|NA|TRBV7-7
CASSLGGTGQETQYF
TGTGCCAGCAGCTTAGGGGGAACAGGCCAAGAGACCCAGTACTTC
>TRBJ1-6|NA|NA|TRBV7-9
CASSPVGGGNSPLHF
TGTGCCAGCAGCCCAGTGGGGGGTGGAAATTCACCCCTCCACTTT
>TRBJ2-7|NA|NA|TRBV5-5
CASSFPQGGVYEQYF
TGTGCCAGCAGCTTCCCACAGGGTGGAGTCTACGAGCAGTACTTC
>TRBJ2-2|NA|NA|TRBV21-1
CASSKVGQGTGELFF
NA
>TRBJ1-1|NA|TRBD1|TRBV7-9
CASSSGQANTEAFF
TGTGCCAGCAGCTCCGGACAGGCGAACACTGAAGCTTTCTTT
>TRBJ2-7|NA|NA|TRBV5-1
CASSLLGEDYEQYF
TGCGCCAGCAGCTTGCTGGGGGAGGACTACGAGCAGTACTTC
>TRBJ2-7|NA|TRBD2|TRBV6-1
CASSEERGTYEQYF
TGTGCCAGCAGTGAAGAGCGGGGGACTTACGAGCAGTACTTC
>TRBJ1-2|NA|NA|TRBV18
CASSPNRDTPGASGYTF
TGTGCCAGCTCACCAAACCGGGACACCCCAGGGGCGAGTGGCTACACCTTC
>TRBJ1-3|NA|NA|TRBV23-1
CASPSPAAGSGNTIYF
TGCGCCAGCCCCTCCCCCGCGGCGGGCTCTGGAAACACCATATATTTT
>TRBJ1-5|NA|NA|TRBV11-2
CASSFDGAQPQHF
TGTGCCAGCAGCTTTGATGGGGCGCAGCCCCAGCATTTT
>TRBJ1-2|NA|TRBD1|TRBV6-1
CASRGQGAVYGYTF
TGTGCCAGCAGGGGACAGGGGGCGGTTTATGGCTACACCTTC
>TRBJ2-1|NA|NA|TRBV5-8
CASSLGPGSDDEQFF
TGTGCCAGCAGCTTGGGGCCAGGGTCCGACGATGAGCAGTTCTTC
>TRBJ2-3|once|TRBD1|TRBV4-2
CASSQAGVTGQGVIDTQYF
TGTGCCAGCAGCCAAGCAGGGGTAACGGGACAGGGGGTTATCGATACGCAGTATTTT
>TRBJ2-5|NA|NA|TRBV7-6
CASRAAGQETQYF
TGTGCCAGCAGAGCGGCCGGACAAGAGACCCAGTACTTC
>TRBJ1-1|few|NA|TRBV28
CASGLTITEAFF
TGTGCCAGCGGGCTGACCATAACTGAAGCTTTCTTT
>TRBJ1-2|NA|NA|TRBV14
CASSQDEGDNYGYTF
TGTGCCAGCAGCCAAGATGAGGGGGATAACTATGGCTACACCTTC
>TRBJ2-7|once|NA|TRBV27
CASSFGLAGEDEQYF
TGTGCCAGCAGTTTTGGGCTAGCCGGGGAGGACGAGCAGTACTTC
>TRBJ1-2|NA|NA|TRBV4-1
CASSLMWGWNGYTF
TGCGCCAGCAGCCTGATGTGGGGCTGGAATGGCTACACCTTC